The 5 T cell receptor beta chains reported below all come from one sample, sequenced in a study of cytomegalovirus exposure and HLA in healthy donors. In the PCR, 60 Vbeta and 13 Jbeta primers were used. Assay used: immunoSEQ multiplex PCR; TCRdb lists only in-frame clones, some missing. The sample includes about 190,000 clones, approximately 79% of them seen just once. The sample was PBMCs. These receptors originate from a middle-aged man in good health and CMV-seropositive.

The rearrangement joins TRBV4-3 to TRBJ2-3, with D tentatively TRBD1 (5 bases). V lost 0 bases, J lost 3 bases, and 16 bases lay in between. Germline V CDR1 and CDR2: LGHNA, YSLEER. There are 17 residues in the CDR3. Here the CDR3 reads CASSQDPLRALTDTQYF. DNA of the CDR3: TGCGCCAGCAGCCAAGATCCCCTCAGGGCCTTAACAGATACGCAGTATTTT.

This clone is a singleton in its sample. V usage is TRBV27 and J usage is TRBJ1-1; the match to TRBD1 covers 9 bases. This CDR3 is 18 amino acids long. Per the germline V gene, CDR1 is MNHEY and CDR2 is SMNVEV (reference sequence). Losses at the gene ends were 6 bases for V and 0 bases for J; bases not matched to a gene: 14. Here the CDR3 DNA reads TGTGCCAGCAGAACCACAGGGGGCCTAGGGTTGCTGAACACTGAAGCTTTCTTT. This sequence encodes CASRTTGGLGLLNTEAFF.

V usage is TRBV4-1 and J usage is TRBJ1-5, with unresolved D. Germline CDR1 is MGHRA and CDR2 is YSYEKL. This CDR3 spans 13 amino acids. The V end was cut by 4 bases, the J end by 3 bases, with 7 bases between. The DNA for the CDR3 is TGCGCCAGCAGCCCCCTTCTCAATCAGCCCCAGCATTTT. Translating gives CASSPLLNQPQHF.

The chain couples TRBV25-1 to TRBJ1-1, with D perhaps TRBD1 (6 bases). Germline V gene lookup returns CDR1 MGHDK and CDR2 SYGVNS. The CDR3 sequence is 13 residues long. V lost 6 bases and J 6 bases, leaving 14 bases between the germline ends. Here the CDR3 reads CASRRQGSPEAFF. In DNA form, the CDR3 reads TGTGCCAGCAGGCGCCAGGGGAGCCCTGAAGCTTTCTTT.

The V gene is TRBV2, the J gene TRBJ1-4; 9 bases agree with TRBD1. The CDR3 totals 13 residues. V was pared by 7 bases and J by 7 bases, with 4 bases of the junction left unmatched. Germline CDR1 and CDR2: SNHLY and FYNNEI. The CDR3 coding sequence is TGTGCCAGCATCCGGGACAGGGTTGAAAAACTGTTTTTT. Translated, it gives CASIRDRVEKLFF.